This is a list of T cell receptor beta chains from one sample in a study of blood T cells in healthy people across ages. TCRdb ran MiXCR on the 5' RACE reads and lists one entry per CDR3 protein. The table has approximately 770,000 distinct CDR3 sequences, 58% seen once. The specimen was blood. The receptor set was obtained from a man aged 25-45 years in good health. Each CDR3 is given with its conserved first and last residue. D genes are given only for firm matches. Clone size is given for some rows only: seen once, a few or many times, or a class if the clone is expanded.

CDR3nt: TGTGCCAGCAGTTTGAAGGGACAGAACTACAATGAGCAGTTCTTC
CDR3aa: CASSLKGQNYNEQFF
d_gene: TRBD1
v_gene: TRBV12-3/TRBV12-4
abundance: -
j_gene: TRBJ2-1

CDR3nt: TGTGCCAGCAGTTACCGGGACACCTTCTACGAGCAGTACTTC
CDR3aa: CASSYRDTFYEQYF
d_gene: -
v_gene: TRBV27
abundance: few
j_gene: TRBJ2-7

CDR3nt: TGTGCCAGCTCCCCAGGGGGCGAGGGAGAGACCCAGTACTTC
CDR3aa: CASSPGGEGETQYF
d_gene: TRBD1
v_gene: TRBV28
abundance: -
j_gene: TRBJ2-5

CDR3nt: TGTGCCAGCAGTCAAGACAAGTTTGGCTACACCTTC
CDR3aa: CASSQDKFGYTF
d_gene: -
v_gene: TRBV12-3/TRBV12-4
abundance: -
j_gene: TRBJ1-2

CDR3nt: TGTGCCAGCAGCTTACAGCCCCCTAGCGGGGGGGTCGGTGAGCAGTTCTTC
CDR3aa: CASSLQPPSGGVGEQFF
d_gene: TRBD2
v_gene: TRBV7-2
abundance: once
j_gene: TRBJ2-1

CDR3nt: TGTGCCAGCAGTCCACACCAGGGGTACAGCTATGGCTACACCTTC
CDR3aa: CASSPHQGYSYGYTF
d_gene: -
v_gene: TRBV28
abundance: -
j_gene: TRBJ1-2

CDR3nt: TGTGCCAGCAGCTTAGCCTTAATCCCGACAGGTTCCTACGAGCAGTACTTC
CDR3aa: CASSLALIPTGSYEQYF
d_gene: -
v_gene: TRBV11-1
abundance: -
j_gene: TRBJ2-7

CDR3nt: TGCAGTGCTAAGGAGGGGGGTAGCGCCAAAAACATTCAGTACTTC
CDR3aa: CSAKEGGSAKNIQYF
d_gene: -
v_gene: TRBV20-1
abundance: few
j_gene: TRBJ2-4

CDR3nt: TGCAGCGTTGCCCGGGGCGGCCAAGAGACCCAGTACTTC
CDR3aa: CSVARGGQETQYF
d_gene: -
v_gene: TRBV29-1
abundance: -
j_gene: TRBJ2-5

CDR3nt: TGTGCCAGCAGTTATATGGATGAGCAGTTCTTC
CDR3aa: CASSYMDEQFF
d_gene: -
v_gene: TRBV6-2/TRBV6-3
abundance: few
j_gene: TRBJ2-1

CDR3nt: TGTGCCAGCAGCTTAAACAGCGGCGGATCACCCCTCCACTTT
CDR3aa: CASSLNSGGSPLHF
d_gene: -
v_gene: TRBV7-6
abundance: many
j_gene: TRBJ1-6